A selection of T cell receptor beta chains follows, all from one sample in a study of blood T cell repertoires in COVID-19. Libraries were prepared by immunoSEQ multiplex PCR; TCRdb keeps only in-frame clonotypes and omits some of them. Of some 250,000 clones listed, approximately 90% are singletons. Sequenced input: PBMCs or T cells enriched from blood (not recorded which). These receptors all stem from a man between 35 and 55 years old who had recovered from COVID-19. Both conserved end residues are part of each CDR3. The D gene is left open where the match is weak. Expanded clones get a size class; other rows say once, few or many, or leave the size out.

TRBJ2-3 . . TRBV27 TGTGCCAGTATCCCCACTGGGCCTTACAAGTTGGGGGGACGCACAGATACGCAGTATTTT CASIPTGPYKLGGRTDTQYF
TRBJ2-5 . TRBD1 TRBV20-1 TGCAGTGCTAGTTATGGACAGGGGGATAACCCAACGCACTTC CSASYGQGDNPTHF
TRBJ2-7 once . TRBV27 TGTGCCAGCAGTTTCACAGGTTCCTACGAGCAGTACTTC CASSFTGSYEQYF
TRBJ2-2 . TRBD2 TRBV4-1 TGCGCGGTGGGAGGGCCTGGCGGGGAGCTGTTTTTT CAVGGPGGELFF
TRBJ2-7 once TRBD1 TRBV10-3 TGTGCCATCAGTTCCGGGACAGGACTCTACGAGCAGTACTTC CAISSGTGLYEQYF
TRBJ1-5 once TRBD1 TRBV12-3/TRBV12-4 TGTGCCAGCAGTTCGGGACAGAATCAGCCCCAGCATTTT CASSSGQNQPQHF
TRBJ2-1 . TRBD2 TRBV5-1 TGCGCCAGCACCCTATCGGAGCTAGCGGGAGGCAATGAGCAGTTCTTC CASTLSELAGGNEQFF
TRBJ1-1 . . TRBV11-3 TGTGCCAGCAGATACGACAGTAACACTGAAGCTTTCTTT CASRYDSNTEAFF
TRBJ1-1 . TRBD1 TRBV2 TGTGCCAGCAGTTCCTCACAGGGGCGGGACACTGAAGCTTTCTTT CASSSSQGRDTEAFF
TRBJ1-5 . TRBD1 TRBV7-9 TGTGCCAGCAGCTCTGGGACAGACAATCAGCCCCAGCATTTT CASSSGTDNQPQHF
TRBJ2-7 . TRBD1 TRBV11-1 TGTGCCAGCAGCCGGACAGGGGGCTCCTACGAGCAGTACTTC CASSRTGGSYEQYF
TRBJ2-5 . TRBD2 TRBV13 TGTGCCAGCAGCCCTAGCCAACCTAGCGGACAAGAGACCCAGTACTTC CASSPSQPSGQETQYF
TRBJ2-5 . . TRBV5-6 TGTGCCAGCAGCTTGGCTCGGACACAACAAGAGACCCAGTACTTC CASSLARTQQETQYF
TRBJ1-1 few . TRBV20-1 TGCAGTGCTAACGGGGTCACTGAAGCTTTCTTT CSANGVTEAFF
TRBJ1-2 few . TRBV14 TGTGCCAGCAGCCCATTACAGGGTTATGGCTACACCTTC CASSPLQGYGYTF
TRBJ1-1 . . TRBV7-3 TGTGCCAGCAGCCTCTGGAGGAACACTGAAGCTTTCTTT CASSLWRNTEAFF
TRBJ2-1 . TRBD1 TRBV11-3 TGTGCCAGCAGCCCGAAGCCGACAGGGGGGAGAAACAATGAGCAGTTCTTC CASSPKPTGGRNNEQFF
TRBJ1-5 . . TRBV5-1 TGCGCCAGCAGCTTGGCACAGGGCCAGCCCCAGCATTTT CASSLAQGQPQHF
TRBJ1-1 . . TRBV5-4 TGTGCCAGCAGCTTACCTACTTTAGGGGACACTGAAGCTTTCTTT CASSLPTLGDTEAFF
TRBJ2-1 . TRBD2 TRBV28 TGTGCCAGCAGTCTCTATAGCGGGAGTTTTCTAAATGAGCAGTTCTTC CASSLYSGSFLNEQFF
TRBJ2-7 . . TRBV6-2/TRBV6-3 TGTGCCAGCAGTTACCCGGGGTTTCGGCAGTACTTC CASSYPGFRQYF
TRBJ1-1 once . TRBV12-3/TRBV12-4 TGTGCCAGCAGTTTAATCAGGGACACTGAAGCTTTCTTT CASSLIRDTEAFF
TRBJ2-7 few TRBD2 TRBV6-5 TGTGCCAGCAGTAACGCGGGGGCCTACGAGCAGTACTTC CASSNAGAYEQYF
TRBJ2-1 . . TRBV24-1 TGTGCCACCAGTGCCTTAGGCGGATACAATGAGCAGTTCTTC CATSALGGYNEQFF
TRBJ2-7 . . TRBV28 TGTGCCAGCAGTGCCCCGCGCTTAGCGGTGAGCTCCTACGAGCAGTACTTC CASSAPRLAVSSYEQYF
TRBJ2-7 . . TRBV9 TGTGCCAGCAGCGTAGGGGAGGCCGCCTACGAGCAGTACTTC CASSVGEAAYEQYF
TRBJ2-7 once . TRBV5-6 TGTGCCAGCAGCTTGGGAGTCGTCGAGCAGTACTTC CASSLGVVEQYF
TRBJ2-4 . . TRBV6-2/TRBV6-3 TGTGCCAGCAGTTACTTTCGCTCGGGATTGGATATTCAGTACTTC CASSYFRSGLDIQYF
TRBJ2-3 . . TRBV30 TGTGCCTGGAGTGTACAGGGTGTTAATGTAGGCACAGATACGCAGTATTTT CAWSVQGVNVGTDTQYF
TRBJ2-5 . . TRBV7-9 TGTGCCAGCAGCCGAAGCCTAGGGAGGCGAGAGACCCAGTACTTC CASSRSLGRRETQYF
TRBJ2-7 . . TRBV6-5 TGTGCCAGCAGTTACTCGGAGGACAGCCTCTACGAGCAGTACTTC CASSYSEDSLYEQYF
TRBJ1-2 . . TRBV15 TGTGCCACCAGCAGAGATCTCGGGGATCGCTACACCTTC CATSRDLGDRYTF
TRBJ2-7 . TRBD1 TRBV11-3 TGTGCCAGCAGCCTTAATACAGGGGAGACCTACGAGCAGTACTTC CASSLNTGETYEQYF
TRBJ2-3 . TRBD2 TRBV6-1 TGTGCCAGCAGTGAAGGGGTAGCGGGGGGGCCGATTTCCGATACGCAGTATTTT CASSEGVAGGPISDTQYF
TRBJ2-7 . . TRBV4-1 TGCGCCAGCAGCCAAGGAGCAGGGGCGTCCTACGAGCAGTACTTC CASSQGAGASYEQYF
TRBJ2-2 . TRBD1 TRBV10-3 TGTGCCATCAGTGAGCTCGGACAGGGGAACACCGGGGAGCTGTTTTTT CAISELGQGNTGELFF
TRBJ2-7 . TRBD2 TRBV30 TGTGCCTGGAGGCGAGCGGGGGTGTACGAGCAGTACTTC CAWRRAGVYEQYF
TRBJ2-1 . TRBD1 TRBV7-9 TGTGCCAGCAGCCCTCGAGGGGGCTTTCTGAGCTCCTACAATGAGCAGTTCTTC CASSPRGGFLSSYNEQFF